These 18 T cell receptor delta chains came from one sample sequenced in a study of gamma-delta T cells after stem cell transplantation. TCRdb re-processed the RT-PCR reads using CATT. The table has roughly 1,900 delta-chain clones, 0.3% to 0.35% seen once; the top ten hold about a fifth. Specimen: gamma-delta T cells. The receptors originated from a human donor. It is not recorded whose cells these are; they may come from a transplant donor.

This clone was seen a handful of times. The chain uses TRDV2 and TRDJ3; 13 nucleotides agree with TRDD3. CDR1 and CDR2 (germline): GEAIGNYY, EKD. This CDR3 has 21 residues. The V gene end was trimmed by 0 bases and the J gene end by 1 base; junction bases not matched to a gene: 8. The CDR3 bases are TGTGCCTGTGACACCGTACTGGGGGATACGTTTTCATCCTGGGACACCCGACAGATGTTTTTC. Translation: CACDTVLGDTFSSWDTRQMFF.

As concerns this clone: A much larger clonotype is one base distant, so this may be a read error. This CDR3 is also generated by other DNA sequences in the sample. The rearrangement joins TRDV2 to TRDJ1; TRDD3 matches 8 bases. Germline CDR1 GEAIGNYY, CDR2 EKD. There are 17 residues in the CDR3. The CDR3 DNA reads TGTGCCTGTGAAGAGCTGGGGGAGGCGAAGTACACCGATAAACTCATTTTT. Encoded protein: CACEELGEAKYTDKLIF.

In this sample, this clone turned up a few times. The rearrangement uses TRDV2 and TRDJ1; 11 nucleotides line up with TRDD3. Per germline, CDR1 GEAIGNYY and CDR2 EKD. V dropped 0 bases and J dropped 0; count of bases not matched to a gene: 17. CDR3 length: 21 amino acids. Here the CDR3 DNA reads TGTGCCTGTGACACCGGTTCTCTGCTGGGGGATACCCTCCCACACACCGATAAACTCATCTTT. The encoded protein is CACDTGSLLGDTLPHTDKLIF.

By share, this clone ranks as medium-sized (0.01 to 0.1%). This chain joins TRDV2 and TRDJ1; TRDD3 agrees at 8 bases. This CDR3 contains 18 residues. Germline V gene lookup returns CDR1 GEAIGNYY and CDR2 EKD. V lost 0 bases to trimming and J lost 1 base; unmatched junction nucleotides: 12. The CDR3: CACDTLRTGGPFTDKLIF. The CDR3 coding sequence is TGTGCCTGTGACACCCTTCGTACTGGGGGTCCTTTCACCGATAAACTCATCTTT.

In its sample, this clone ranks as medium-sized. The chain links TRDV2 to TRDJ1; 8 nucleotides agree with TRDD3. Germline loops: CDR1 GEAIGNYY, CDR2 EKD. Trimming removed 3 bases from V and 0 bases from J; junction bases left unmatched: 5. There are 15 residues in the CDR3. The CDR3 region has the DNA TGTGCCTGTGACTCACTGGGGGTGTACACCGATAAACTCATCTTT. This gives the protein CACDSLGVYTDKLIF.

This clone was counted a few times. A far larger clone is off by one base, so a read error is likely. The chain carries TRDV2 and TRDJ1; 13 bases align to TRDD3. Germline values: CDR1 GEAIGNYY, CDR2 EKD. The CDR3 is 22 amino acids. With 0 bases clipped from V and 0 bases from J, the junction kept 18 bases outside the gene matches. The CDR3 region has the DNA TGTGCCTGTGACACCGTTTCTTCCCCCTCGACTGGGGGATACGCGTACACCGATAAACTCATCTTT. This codes for CACDTVSSPSTGGYAYTDKLIF.

The table lists this clone with a few counts. A read error likely explains why the TCRdb protein, taken from a much larger clone, differs from this DNA's translation at residue 4; the protein shown is translated from the DNA. V is TRDV2 and J is TRDJ1; D remains ambiguous. Germline assignment: CDR1 GEAIGNYY and CDR2 EKD. This CDR3 is 15 amino acids long. The DNA for the CDR3 is TGTGCCTGTGGCACCCTCGTCAGTTCCACCGATAAACTCATCTTT. Translating it yields CACGTLVSSTDKLIF.

This clone was detected a few times. J is TRDJ1 and V is TRDV3, with 8 bases that match TRDD3. Germline CDR1 and CDR2: TVYSNPD and GDNSRS (reference sequence). Trimming cost V 3 bases and J 1 base; bases outside gene matches: 13. This CDR3 is 16 amino acids long. CDR3 DNA: TGTGCCTTCAGAGCGGTGGGGATACATGGCACCGATAAACTCATCTTT. It translates to CAFRAVGIHGTDKLIF. Full variable domain (rest looked up from reference TRDV3 and TRDJ1): CDKVTQSSPDQTVASGSEVVLLCTYDTVYSNPDLFWYRIRPDYSFQFVFYGDNSRSEGADFTQGRFSVKHILTQKAFHLVISPVRTEDSATYYCAFRAVGIHGTDKLIFGKGTRVTVEP.

The table lists this clone with a few counts. The protein TCRdb lists belongs to a much larger clone and differs from this DNA's translation at residue 6, which points to a read error; the protein shown is made from the DNA. V gene TRDV2 combines with J gene TRDJ1; 8 bases align to TRDD3. The CDR3 extends over 15 amino acids. Trimming cost V 3 bases and J 2 bases; bases outside gene matches: 7. Germline CDR1 GEAIGNYY, CDR2 EKD. CDR3 residues: CACDPPGDRTDKLIF. CDR3 DNA sequence: TGTGCCTGTGACCCACCGGGGGATAGGACCGATAAACTCATCTTT.

This clone ranks as medium-sized. The J gene is TRDJ1, the V gene TRDV2; 9 nucleotides align to TRDD3. J lost 0 bases, V lost 4 bases, and 23 bases had no gene match. This CDR3 has 21 amino acids. Germline assignment: CDR1 GEAIGNYY and CDR2 EKD. CDR3 sequence reads: CACEPLTVGDKGPPYTDKLIF. In DNA form, the CDR3 reads TGTGCCTGTGAGCCCTTAACAGTGGGGGATAAGGGGCCCCCATACACCGATAAACTCATCTTT.

In regard to this clone: The TCRdb protein, from a much larger clone, departs from this DNA's translation at residue 12, likely by read error; the protein shown derives from the DNA. The V call is TRDV2, the J call TRDJ1; 13 bases are shared with TRDD3. The CDR3 runs to 17 residues. Germline CDR1 is GEAIGNYY and CDR2 is EKD. V shed 6 bases, J shed 3 bases, and the junction held 12 bases outside the gene matches. The CDR3 DNA reads as TGTGCCTGTAACCCCCTTACTGGGGGATACGACGCCGATAAACTCATCTTT. Translating gives CACNPLTGGYDADKLIF.

This clone has more than one count but fewer than ten. Just one base apart from a much larger clone, this may be a read error. The sample has other DNA sequences that encode this CDR3 too. The V call is TRDV2, the J call TRDJ1; TRDD3 aligns across 13 bases. Germline V CDR1 and CDR2: GEAIGNYY, EKD. The CDR3 loop spans 20 amino acids. V was clipped by 0 bases and J by 2 bases; unmatched bases: 14. The chain's CDR3 is CACDTVLTGGYAGDTDKLIF. The DNA of the CDR3 is TGTGCCTGTGACACCGTACTTACTGGGGGATACGCTGGTGATACCGATAAACTCATCTTT.

By sample fraction, this clone is large. V gene TRDV2 combines with J gene TRDJ1; 12 bases map to TRDD3. CDR1 GEAIGNYY and CDR2 EKD come from the germline V gene. This CDR3 is 21 amino acids long. Trimming took 0 bases from V and 4 from J; bases not matched to a gene: 20. CDR3 DNA: TGTGCCTGTGACACCGTCTCCTCCGGCCTCGAACTGGGGGATACAATCGATAAACTCATCTTT. Translated: CACDTVSSGLELGDTIDKLIF.

On this clone itself: A clone one base away is much larger, so this may be a read error. The same CDR3 is also encoded by other DNA sequences in this sample. The chain couples TRDV2 to TRDJ1; the match to TRDD3 covers 8 bases. Germline V CDR1 and CDR2: GEAIGNYY, EKD. There are 19 residues in the CDR3. The CDR3 spells CARDTVRSVGDSYTDKLIF. The CDR3 DNA is TGTGCCCGTGACACCGTTCGGTCGGTGGGGGATTCGTACACCGATAAACTCATCTTT.

This clone rates as medium-sized. One base away lies a much larger clone, so this may be a sequencing read error. This sample includes further DNA sequences coding for the same CDR3. As DNA, the CDR3 is TGTGCCTGCGACACGTTGGAGACTGGGGGTCCTTTTAGAGCACAACTCTTCTTT. This encodes CACDTLETGGPFRAQLFF. The chain links TRDV2 to TRDJ2; 8 nucleotides align to TRDD3. The CDR3 length is 18 residues. Germline loops: CDR1 GEAIGNYY, CDR2 EKD.

Concerning this clone itself: Since a far larger clone is one base different, this is likely a read error. Within the sample, other DNA sequences also encode this same CDR3. V and J are TRDV2 and TRDJ1; 12 bases are a match to TRDD3. The CDR3 covers 18 residues. Germline CDR1 GEAIGNYY, CDR2 EKD. The CDR3 sequence: CACDTLRTGGYLSDKLIF. DNA for the CDR3: TGCGCCTGTGACACCCTACGTACTGGGGGATACCTTTCCGATAAACTCATCTTT.

In this sample, this clone is medium-sized. Other nucleotide sequences from this sample produce the same CDR3. The chain links TRDV2 to TRDJ1; TRDD3 agrees at 8 bases. Per germline, CDR1 GEAIGNYY and CDR2 EKD. V shed 7 bases, J shed 0 bases, and the junction held 9 bases outside the gene matches. The CDR3 sequence is 15 residues long. DNA of the CDR3: TGTGCCTGCCATTTACTGGGGGGACACACCGATAAACTCATCTTT. It codes for CACHLLGGHTDKLIF.

This clone was counted only a few times. TCRdb lists the protein of a much larger clone for this DNA, which differs at residue 17, so this is likely a read error; the protein given here is translated from the DNA itself. This rearrangement joins TRDV2 to TRDJ1; 9 nucleotides agree with TRDD3. Germline CDR1 is GEAIGNYY and CDR2 is EKD. There are 19 residues in the CDR3. In DNA, the CDR3 is TGTGCCTGTGACACTCTTCGAGTGGGGGATATTTCTTTAATCGATAAACCCATCTTT. It yields the protein CACDTLRVGDISLIDKPIF.